This T cell receptor (beta chain) was sequenced during a study of shared clonotypes between healthy human individuals. The study, taken as a whole, reports: Roughly 5% was the fraction of naive CD4 clonotypes found shared across a few donors.

Terminally differentiated effector memory CD45RA+ cells were excluded by CCR7 positive selection of CD45RO-negative cells. Donors were Caucasian adults residing in Nashville, Tennessee, USA. TCRdb's table, derived via immunoSEQ multiplex PCR, lists solely in-frame clones and lacks some. The sample yields 600,000 or so clones, approximately 95% seen once. This clone has only one observation. The antigen remains unidentified. The CDR3 loop spans 19 amino acids. The ends lost 2 bases at V and 2 bases at J; junction bases unmatched: 17. CDR1 and CDR2 from the germline V gene are MDHEN and SYDVKM. The receptor was isolated from a woman in her twenties or thirties in good health. V usage is TRBV28 and J usage is TRBJ2-5; 7 bases match TRBD2. Sequencing was carried out using naive CD8+ T cells sorted from blood. The CDR3 reads CASSLREGRAEPFQETQYF. The CDR3 DNA follows: TGTGCCAGCAGTTTAAGGGAGGGGCGGGCCGAGCCGTTTCAAGAGACCCAGTACTTC.